The T cell receptor (beta chain) described here comes from a study of cytomegalovirus exposure and HLA in healthy donors. PCR was performed using 60 Vbeta and 13 Jbeta primers. Only in-frame clones appear in the TCRdb table, and some are missing; sequencing was by immunoSEQ multiplex PCR. In the table there are 95,000 to 110,000 clones, around 10% of which are singletons. Germline V CDR1 and CDR2: SGHNT, YYREEE (reference sequence). The CDR3 covers 15 residues. The V end was cut by 2 bases, the J end by 1 base, with 7 bases between. The V and J genes are TRBV5-4 and TRBJ2-6; perhaps TRBD1 as D (6 bases). This sequence originates from a man in his forties in good health and CMV-seropositive. Sequenced: PBMCs. CDR3 loop: CASSLTGSGANVLTF. In DNA form, the CDR3 reads TGTGCCAGCAGCTTAACAGGGTCTGGGGCCAACGTCCTGACTTTC. Full variable domain (rest looked up from reference TRBV5-4 and TRBJ2-6): ETGVTQSPTHLIKTRGQQVTLRCSSQSGHNTVSWYQQALGQGPQFIFQYYREEENGRGNFPPRFSGLQFPNYSSELNVNALELDDSALYLCASSLTGSGANVLTFGAGSRLTVL.